The 15 T cell receptor beta chains below come from one sample, sequenced in a study of blood T cell repertoires in COVID-19. Sequenced by immunoSEQ multiplex PCR; TCRdb stores in-frame clones only, minus some. The sample consists of about 70,000 clones, roughly 90% of them appearing once. The specimen was peripheral blood. These receptors were obtained from a man between 50 and 59 years old with acute or convalescent COVID-19.

The chain is built from TRBV11-2 and TRBJ2-3; TRBD2 is a possible D gene (5 bases). The V gene lost 6 bases and the J gene lost 0 bases, with 16 bases spanning the gap. The germline gives CDR1 SGHAT, CDR2 FQNNGV. This CDR3 is built from 16 residues. The CDR3 coding sequence is TGTGCCAGCAGTCCACCTCGGGGTTCCAGCACAGATACGCAGTATTTT. It is translated as CASSPPRGSSTDTQYF.

The chain combines TRBV10-3 with TRBJ2-5; D not certain. V lost 4 bases and J 1 base, leaving 10 bases between the germline ends. The CDR3 runs to 14 residues. The germline CDR1 and CDR2 sequences are ENHRY and SYGVKD. The CDR3 nucleotides are TGTGCCATCAGTGCGGCAGGCCTCCAAGAGACCCAGTACTTC. This encodes CAISAAGLQETQYF.

The chain is built from TRBV24-1 and TRBJ1-2; TRBD1 aligns across 7 bases. The length of the CDR3 is 17 residues. CDR1 is KGHDR, CDR2 SFDVKD, per germline. Unmatched junction bases numbered 11, after V lost 5 bases and J lost 0 bases. CDR3 DNA sequence: TGTGCCACCAGTGCCCCCGAGGGGGACAGACCTAACTATGGCTACACCTTC. Its protein product is CATSAPEGDRPNYGYTF.

The chain has TRBV5-4 and TRBJ1-1, with 8 bases identical to TRBD1. Germline V lookup: CDR1 SGHNT, CDR2 YYREEE (reference sequence). V trimming: 2 bases; J trimming: 4 bases; junction bases outside the gene matches: 19. CDR3 size: 19 residues. CDR3 nucleotides: TGTGCCAGCAGCTTCCCGACAGGGGCAGGGCAGGGCTGGGGCACTGAAGCTTTCTTT. Translating it yields CASSFPTGAGQGWGTEAFF. Together with reference TRBV5-4 and TRBJ1-1, the CDR3 gives the full variable domain: ETGVTQSPTHLIKTRGQQVTLRCSSQSGHNTVSWYQQALGQGPQFIFQYYREEENGRGNFPPRFSGLQFPNYSSELNVNALELDDSALYLCASSFPTGAGQGWGTEAFFGQGTRLTVV.

This clone occurred once. This rearrangement joins TRBV27 to TRBJ2-3; perhaps TRBD2 as D (6 bases). The germline CDR1 and CDR2 sequences are MNHEY and SMNVEV (reference sequence). The CDR3 sequence is 15 residues long. V was clipped by 1 base and J by 6 bases, with 14 bases between them. CDR3: CASSLLGLAYDTQYF. The CDR3 nucleotides read TGTGCCAGCAGTTTATTAGGGCTAGCGTACGATACGCAGTATTTT.

This chain uses TRBV29-1 with TRBJ2-5; weak D call: TRBD2 (6 bases). Trimming took 3 bases from V and 4 from J, leaving 12 bases between them. From germline, CDR1 is SQVTM and CDR2 ANQGSEA. CDR3 length: 13 amino acids. CDR3 DNA: TGCAGCGTTGATGCGGAGGGCCGAGAGACCCAGTACTTC. Translated: CSVDAEGRETQYF.

This clone was counted once. This sequence joins TRBV11-2 and TRBJ2-1; TRBD2 is a possible D gene (6 bases). This CDR3 is 17 amino acids long. CDR1 is SGHAT and CDR2 is FQNNGV in the germline V gene. V was pared by 5 bases and J by 5 bases, with 22 bases between. CDR3 residues: CASSPGWGVYGDNEQFF. For the CDR3, the DNA is TGTGCCAGCAGCCCAGGCTGGGGGGTTTATGGAGACAATGAGCAGTTCTTC.

The V call is TRBV15, the J call TRBJ2-7; no definite D call. CDR1 LNHNV and CDR2 YYDKDF come from the germline V gene (reference sequence). V was trimmed by 5 bases and J by 4 bases, leaving 18 bases between them. The CDR3 has 15 residues. Here the CDR3 DNA reads TGTGCCACCAGCCCCCACGGCAGCGCGAATTACGAGCAGTACTTC. The encoded protein is CATSPHGSANYEQYF.

CDR3 nucleotide sequence: TGCGCCAGCAGCCATGCCGGGACAGGGAACTATGGCTACACCTTC. This gives the protein CASSHAGTGNYGYTF. V usage is TRBV4-3 and J usage is TRBJ1-2; 9 nucleotides match TRBD1. The V and J ends lost 3 bases and 2 bases, in that order; junction bases with no gene match: 4. CDR1 and CDR2 (germline): LGHNA, YSLEER. The CDR3 length is 15 residues.

The genes are TRBV7-9 and TRBJ2-3; 11 bases align to TRBD2. The CDR3 is 17 residues long. In germline, CDR1 is SEHNR, CDR2 FQNEAQ (reference sequence). The V gene end was trimmed by 6 bases and the J gene end by 2 bases; junction bases not matched to a gene: 10. CDR3 sequence: CASSHRLAGGFTDTQYF. The CDR3 bases are TGTGCCAGCAGTCATCGTCTAGCGGGGGGCTTCACAGATACGCAGTATTTT.

The DNA for the CDR3 is TGTGCCAGCCTAACTTGGGGGGTAGATACGCAGTATTTT. Protein sequence: CASLTWGVDTQYF. This chain connects TRBV12-3 or TRBV12-4 to TRBJ2-3, with D possibly TRBD2 on 6 matching bases. The length of the CDR3 is 13 residues. V was trimmed by 8 bases and J by 5 bases, leaving 14 bases between them.

The J gene is TRBJ2-3, the V gene TRBV5-1, with a weak D call TRBD1 (6 bases). This CDR3 comprises 15 residues. Trimming took off 2 bases at V and 4 bases at J, with 14 bases between the two ends. Per the germline V gene, CDR1 is SGHRS and CDR2 is YFSETQ. CDR3 coding DNA: TGCGCCAGCAGCTTAGGCCTAGCAGGGGCAGATACGCAGTATTTT. The encoded protein is CASSLGLAGADTQYF.

The rearrangement uses TRBV7-8 and TRBJ1-4; a possible D gene is TRBD1 (6 bases). This CDR3 spans 16 amino acids. Trimming took 2 bases from V and 4 from J, leaving 14 bases between them. Germline loops: CDR1 SGHVS, CDR2 FQNEAQ. DNA for the CDR3: TGTGCCAGCAGCTTAAGGGACATACAACGTAATGAAAAACTGTTTTTT. Translated, it gives CASSLRDIQRNEKLFF.

The chain couples TRBV4-2 to TRBJ2-2; D may be TRBD1 (6 bases). Looked up from germline, CDR1 is LGHNA and CDR2 is YNFKEQ. The CDR3 runs 15 residues. V shed 6 bases and J shed 6 bases, with 17 bases lying between them. CDR3 sequence: CASRAPDRQAGELFF. CDR3 nucleotides: TGTGCCAGCAGGGCACCCGACAGGCAAGCCGGGGAGCTGTTTTTT.

The rearrangement joins TRBV10-3 to TRBJ1-5, with D unresolved. V was cut by 3 bases and J by 4 bases, with 16 bases left in between. CDR1 ENHRY and CDR2 SYGVKD come from the germline V gene. This CDR3 has 16 amino acids. CDR3: CAISDGFSGSNQPQHF. As DNA, the CDR3 is TGTGCCATCAGTGACGGTTTTTCAGGTTCGAATCAGCCCCAGCATTTT.